Sequencing of this T cell receptor beta chain was carried out in a study of Graves' ophthalmopathy and Graves' hyperthyroidism. This clonotype was observed many times. Amplifying from RNA transcripts, the study obtained TCR beta CDR3 regions. After a first-round RT-PCR with HTBI primers, a second-round multiplex PCR was run. Each CDR3 protein is one row after TCRdb ran MiXCR on the multiplex PCR reads. The repertoire holds roughly 230,000 distinct CDR3 sequences, around a fifth seen once, with 43% in the top ten. There are 17 residues in the CDR3. CDR1 is KGHDR, CDR2 SFDVKD, per germline. V trimming: 5 bases; J trimming: 5 bases; junction bases outside the gene matches: 11. It was on clinical symptoms, serum thyroxine, TRAb, thyroid ultrasound and orbital computed tomography that diagnosis relied.

V gene TRBV24-1 combines with J gene TRBJ2-2; TRBD2 matches 9 bases. The receptor's source is a woman aged 45-59 years with Graves' ophthalmopathy. The sequenced sample was peripheral blood. This CDR3 is CATSGPGGRDPTGELFF. The CDR3 coding sequence is TGTGCCACCAGTGGCCCTGGCGGGAGGGATCCGACCGGGGAGCTGTTTTTT.